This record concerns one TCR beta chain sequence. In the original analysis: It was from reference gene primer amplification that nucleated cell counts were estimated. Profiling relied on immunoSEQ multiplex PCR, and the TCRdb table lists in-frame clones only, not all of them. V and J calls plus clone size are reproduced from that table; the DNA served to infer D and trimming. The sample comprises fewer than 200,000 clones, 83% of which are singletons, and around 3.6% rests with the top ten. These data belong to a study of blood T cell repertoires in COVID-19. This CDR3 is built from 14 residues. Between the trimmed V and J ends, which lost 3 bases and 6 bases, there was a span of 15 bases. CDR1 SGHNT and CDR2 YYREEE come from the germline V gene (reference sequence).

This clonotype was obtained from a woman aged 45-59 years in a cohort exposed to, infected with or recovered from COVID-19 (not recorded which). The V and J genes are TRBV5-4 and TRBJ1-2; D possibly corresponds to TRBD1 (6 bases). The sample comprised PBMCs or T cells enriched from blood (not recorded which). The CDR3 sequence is CASSSLQGVNGYTF. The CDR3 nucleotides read TGTGCCAGCAGCTCGCTACAGGGAGTAAATGGCTACACCTTC.